The 12 T cell receptor beta chains below all came from one sample that was sequenced in a study of shared clonotypes between healthy human individuals. Clones were read by immunoSEQ multiplex PCR, and TCRdb kept only the in-frame ones, dropping some. Among 2 million to 3 million clones listed, roughly 93% were seen once. The specimen sequenced was naive CD4+ T cells from PBMCs. Subset denoted: CD45RA+ positively selected. The receptor set was obtained from a man between 18 and 29 years old in good health. Some clones in this sample may be carry-over from other donors' samples.

The CDR3, as DNA: TGTGCCAGCAACGAACAGGGGGCTGGCGGGGAGCTGTTTTTT. This encodes CASNEQGAGGELFF. The chain carries TRBV6-5 and TRBJ2-2; the match to TRBD1 covers 9 bases. Germline V gene data show CDR1 as MNHEY and CDR2 as SVGAGI. The CDR3 contains 14 residues. The ends lost 7 bases at V and 7 bases at J; junction bases unmatched: 7.

A single count supports this clone. This specimen includes other DNA sequences encoding the same CDR3. Here the CDR3 DNA reads TGCGCCAGCAGCTCCGGACAGGGTGCAGATACGCAGTATTTT. Translation: CASSSGQGADTQYF. The V and J genes are TRBV5-1 and TRBJ2-3, with 8 bases matching TRBD1. The CDR3 runs to 14 residues. Germline V gives CDR1 SGHRS, CDR2 YFSETQ. J lost 4 bases, V lost 3 bases, and 4 bases had no gene match.

The chain employs TRBV5-1 and TRBJ2-2; 8 bases align to TRBD2. Trimming removed 3 bases from V and 5 bases from J; junction bases left unmatched: 6. There are 15 residues in the CDR3. Germline CDR1 reads SGHRS; CDR2 reads YFSETQ. Here the CDR3 DNA reads TGCGCCAGCAGCTCAGGGACTAGGCTGACCGGGGAGCTGTTTTTT. It specifies CASSSGTRLTGELFF. The full variable domain, with the rest looked up from reference TRBV5-1 and TRBJ2-2, is KAGVTQTPRYLIKTRGQQVTLSCSPISGHRSVSWYQQTPGQGLQFLFEYFSETQRNKGNFPGRFSGRQFSNSRSEMNVSTLELGDSALYLCASSSGTRLTGELFFGEGSRLTVL.

A remark on this clone: Additional DNA sequences in this sample encode the identical CDR3. This rearrangement joins TRBV11-3 to TRBJ1-3, with D hard to call. The CDR3 is made up of 13 amino acids. Germline values: CDR1 SGHNT, CDR2 YENEEA. The V gene lost 3 bases and the J gene lost 1 base, with 4 bases spanning the gap. The CDR3 is CASSLGSGNTIYF. The CDR3 DNA sequence: TGTGCCAGCAGCTTGGGTTCTGGAAACACCATATATTTT.

The V gene is TRBV2, the J gene TRBJ1-1; a weak D match, TRBD1 (6 bases). CDR3 length equals 14 residues. CDR1 and CDR2 (germline): SNHLY, FYNNEI. The V and J ends lost 6 bases and 4 bases respectively, with 15 bases between them. CDR3 in amino acids: CASSLVEGGTEAFF. The CDR3 nucleotides read TGTGCCAGCAGCCTAGTGGAGGGGGGCACTGAAGCTTTCTTT.

This sequence joins TRBV5-1 and TRBJ1-1; D is unclear. The V gene lost 0 bases and the J gene lost 5 bases, with 11 bases spanning the gap. The CDR3 is 14 amino acids. CDR1 and CDR2 (germline): SGHRS, YFSETQ. The CDR3 nucleotides are TGCGCCAGCAGCTTGGCGGCAGACTTAACTGAAGCTTTCTTT. Translated: CASSLAADLTEAFF.

The rearrangement uses TRBV5-4 and TRBJ2-7, with TRBD1 identical over 8 bases. V lost 0 bases and J lost 5; bases outside the gene matches: 10. CDR3 size: 16 residues. CDR1 is SGHNT, CDR2 YYREEE, per germline (reference sequence). DNA for the CDR3: TGTGCCAGCAGCTTGGGCCAGAGGACAGGGTACGACGAGCAGTACTTC. Residues: CASSLGQRTGYDEQYF.

V usage is TRBV2 and J usage is TRBJ2-5, with a weak D call TRBD1 (6 bases). Germline V lookup: CDR1 SNHLY, CDR2 FYNNEI. Trimming removed 5 bases from V and 5 bases from J, with 15 bases in between. The CDR3 contains 14 residues. The CDR3: CASSSGRRGETQYF. CDR3 nucleotide sequence: TGTGCCAGCAGTTCAGGGCGCAGGGGCGAGACCCAGTACTTC.

The chain joins TRBV7-9 to TRBJ2-7; 7 nucleotides match TRBD1. There are 14 residues in the CDR3. After removal of 4 bases from V and 5 bases from J, the junction contained 8 bases not matched to a gene. Germline lookup yields CDR1 SEHNR and CDR2 FQNEAQ (reference sequence). The CDR3 is CASSSDRDSNEQYF. The DNA of the CDR3 is TGTGCCAGCAGCTCAGACCGGGACAGCAACGAGCAGTACTTC.

The gene calls are TRBV19 and TRBJ1-5; 10 nucleotides line up with TRBD1. Germline-derived CDR1 and CDR2 are LNHDA and SQIVND (reference sequence). The trim removed 8 bases at V and 2 bases at J, leaving 9 bases unmatched. The length of the CDR3 is 16 residues. DNA for the CDR3: TGTGCCAGTCGGGACAGGGGTTTGGGGGGCAATCAGCCCCAGCATTTT. Its translation: CASRDRGLGGNQPQHF.

The chain is built from TRBV6-1 and TRBJ2-1; 12 positions agree with TRBD2. Germline assignment: CDR1 MNHNS and CDR2 SASEGT. The CDR3 totals 17 residues. Trimming at V came to 4 bases and at J to 7 bases, leaving 11 bases not matched to a gene. CDR3 in amino acids: CASSGASGRAGGNEQFF. The CDR3 region has the DNA TGTGCCAGCAGTGGAGCTAGCGGGAGGGCCGGGGGAAATGAGCAGTTCTTC.

As concerns this clone: The same CDR3 arises from other DNA sequences in this sample as well. The genes are TRBV19 and TRBJ2-7; unclear D gene. V was shortened by 0 bases and J by 0 bases, with 3 bases between the two germline ends. The CDR3 covers 13 residues. Germline CDR1 reads LNHDA; CDR2 reads SQIVND (reference sequence). The CDR3 nucleotides are TGTGCCAGTAGTATAGAGGGCTCCTACGAGCAGTACTTC. Translated, it gives CASSIEGSYEQYF.